This TCR beta chain was identified in a study of T cell responses to AZD1222 COVID-19 vaccine. General study results and limits: Only 5 to 7 individuals given AZD1222 were seropositive at baseline.

This CDR3 has 13 amino acids. Germline lookup yields CDR1 KGHSH and CDR2 LQKENI. V dropped 6 bases and J dropped 4 bases, with 12 bases sitting between them. Assay used: immunoSEQ multiplex PCR; TCRdb lists only in-frame clones, some missing. The sample shows about 180,000 clones, around 90% of them seen only once. Analyses pooled second doses at about 4 or about 12 weeks. To note about this clone: No antigen is known for it.

The material sequenced was peripheral blood, taken 28 days after the second AZD1222 dose. The chain employs TRBV18 and TRBJ1-1, with TRBD1 as a possible D gene (5 bases). The origin of this receptor is an adult who received the AZD1222 COVID-19 vaccine. The CDR3 DNA is TGTGCCAGCTCTCCCGAAAGGGGCACTGAAGCTTTCTTT. Translated, it gives CASSPERGTEAFF.